This T cell receptor beta chain is drawn from a study of blood T cell repertoires in COVID-19. Trimming removed 1 base at V and 8 bases at J, with 11 bases between. Germline-derived CDR1 and CDR2 are LGHDT and YNNKEL (reference sequence). The CDR3 totals 13 residues. This table comes from immunoSEQ multiplex PCR, and its TCRdb copy is limited to in-frame clones, with some not included. This sample has some 260,000 clones, with roughly 88% found just once. The table lists this clone with a count of one. This sequence was found in a human donor in a cohort sampled during active COVID-19. The sample taken for sequencing was peripheral blood. This chain connects TRBV3-1 (or the pseudogene TRBV3-2) to TRBJ1-2, with a weak D call TRBD1 (5 bases). The CDR3 protein is CASSQGEGVGYTF. CDR3 nucleotides: TGTGCCAGCAGCCAAGGTGAAGGGGTCGGCTACACCTTC.